These 32 T cell receptor beta chains share one sample of origin, sequenced in a study of T cell repertoires in cytomegalovirus infection. TCRdb fed the reads into MiXCR, producing one record per CDR3 protein. The sample shows about 310,000 distinct CDR3 sequences, roughly a sixth of them seen only once. Sequencing was done on a sample of PBMCs. The source is a human donor in good health (CMV status not recorded). Some clones in this sample may be carry-over from other donors' samples.

This clonotype was seen at least ten times. V and J are TRBV7-2 and TRBJ2-5, with a weak D call TRBD1 (6 bases). The V end was cut by 6 bases, the J end by 1 base, with 12 bases between. CDR1 SGHTA and CDR2 FQGNSA come from the germline V gene. This CDR3 contains 14 residues. This CDR3 is CASRKDSLQETQYF. The CDR3 DNA sequence: TGTGCCAGCAGAAAGGACAGTCTCCAAGAGACCCAGTACTTC.

This clonotype has more than one count but fewer than ten. V gene TRBV19 combines with J gene TRBJ2-3, with D unresolved. V dropped 7 bases and J dropped 1 base, with 6 bases sitting between them. Germline CDR1 LNHDA, CDR2 SQIVND (reference sequence). The CDR3 has 12 amino acids. CDR3 protein: CASTTGTDTQYF. The DNA of the CDR3 is TGTGCCAGTACGACGGGCACAGATACGCAGTATTTT.

The chain employs TRBV20-1 and TRBJ2-1, with D possibly TRBD2 on 5 matching bases. The V gene lost 0 bases and the J gene lost 5 bases, with 17 bases spanning the gap. This CDR3 is built from 16 residues. The V gene's germline CDR1 is DFQATT and CDR2 SNEGSKA (reference sequence). The CDR3 DNA follows: TGCAGTGCTAGAGAAACTTGGTTCGGGCGGGACAATGAGCAGTTCTTC. Protein product: CSARETWFGRDNEQFF.

This clonotype was recorded a few times. The J gene is TRBJ1-2, the V gene TRBV4-2, with 7 bases lining up with TRBD1. Trimming cost V 0 bases and J 5 bases; bases outside gene matches: 9. There are 16 residues in the CDR3. The germline CDR1 and CDR2 sequences are LGHNA and YNFKEQ. Here the CDR3 DNA reads TGTGCCAGCAGCCAAGAAGGCCAGGGGGACGGTTATGGCTACACCTTC. Its protein product is CASSQEGQGDGYGYTF.

This clonotype was recorded a few times. The CDR3 here is CSARAGDHEKLFF. CDR3 sequence (DNA): TGCAGTGCTAGAGCGGGGGACCATGAAAAACTGTTTTTT. This sequence joins TRBV20-1 and TRBJ1-4; D is possibly TRBD1 (5 bases). The CDR3 has 13 residues. Trimming left V 1 base short and J 6 bases short, with 9 bases between. Germline CDR1 reads DFQATT; CDR2 reads SNEGSKA (reference sequence).

Ten or more counts support this clonotype. This rearrangement joins TRBV4-1 to TRBJ2-5, with TRBD2 as a possible D gene (6 bases). Looked up from germline, CDR1 is MGHRA and CDR2 is YSYEKL. Trimming removed 0 bases from V and 4 bases from J, with 12 bases in between. The CDR3 runs to 15 residues. CDR3 region: CASSQDRQGGETQYF. Written as DNA, the CDR3 is TGCGCCAGCAGCCAAGATAGGCAGGGAGGAGAGACCCAGTACTTC.

This clonotype was seen repeatedly, ten times or more. The chain combines TRBV28 with TRBJ2-1, with TRBD1 matching 9 bases. Germline-derived CDR1 and CDR2 are MDHEN and SYDVKM. The CDR3 is 19 residues long. The V segment lost 5 bases and the J segment 1 base; nucleotides outside the gene matches: 15. The CDR3 loop reads CASSGRQGVNSVSYNEQFF. CDR3 DNA: TGTGCCAGCAGTGGGCGACAGGGGGTTAACTCCGTTTCCTACAATGAGCAGTTCTTC.

V is TRBV7-2 and J is TRBJ2-1; no reliable D call. The CDR3 runs to 14 residues. Per the germline V gene, CDR1 is SGHTA and CDR2 is FQGNSA. Trimming shortened V by 4 bases and J by 7 bases, and 14 bases separated the two germline ends. CDR3 sequence reads: CASSSSQFLNEQFF. The CDR3 DNA follows: TGTGCCAGCAGCTCCTCCCAATTTTTAAATGAGCAGTTCTTC.

This clonotype showed up many times. The rearrangement uses TRBV7-2 and TRBJ2-5; D gene uncertain. The V end lost 1 base, the J end lost 5 bases, and 11 bases lay between the germline ends. The CDR3 runs 14 residues. Germline values: CDR1 SGHTA, CDR2 FQGNSA. CDR3 sequence reads: CASSLETFRETQYF. The DNA for the CDR3 is TGTGCCAGCAGCTTAGAGACATTCCGGGAGACCCAGTACTTC.

This clonotype was recorded many times. The V gene is TRBV7-2, the J gene TRBJ2-5, with 9 bases aligning to TRBD1. The junction had 4 bases not matched to a gene; V was cut back by 3 bases and J by 2 bases. Germline V gene lookup returns CDR1 SGHTA and CDR2 FQGNSA. The CDR3 length is 15 residues. DNA for the CDR3: TGTGCCAGCAGCTTTCCAGACAGGGGGCAAGAGACCCAGTACTTC. Protein: CASSFPDRGQETQYF.

The rearrangement joins TRBV19 to TRBJ2-1, with 7 bases identical to TRBD2. Per the germline V gene, CDR1 is LNHDA and CDR2 is SQIVND (reference sequence). The V gene end was trimmed by 5 bases and the J gene end by 1 base; junction bases not matched to a gene: 5. CDR3 size: 15 residues. The CDR3: CASSRALASYNEQFF. CDR3 in DNA: TGTGCCAGTAGTCGGGCACTAGCGTCCTACAATGAGCAGTTCTTC. Full variable domain (missing parts from reference TRBV19 and TRBJ2-1): DGGITQSPKYLFRKEGQNVTLSCEQNLNHDAMYWYRQDPGQGLRLIYYSQIVNDFQKGDIAEGYSVSREKKESFPLTVTSAQKNPTAFYLCASSRALASYNEQFFGPGTRLTVL.

This clonotype has ten or more counts. The J gene is TRBJ1-6, the V gene TRBV6-5; D gene uncertain. The V end was cut by 2 bases, the J end by 2 bases, with 13 bases between. Germline assignment: CDR1 MNHEY and CDR2 SVGAGI. The CDR3 is made up of 17 amino acids. CDR3 in DNA: TGTGCCAGCAGTTACGCGGCGTCGAACACCTATAATTCACCCCTCCACTTT. Translating gives CASSYAASNTYNSPLHF.

This clonotype was seen at least ten times. The V gene is TRBV20-1, the J gene TRBJ2-3, with 11 positions matching TRBD2. Trimming cost V 5 bases and J 0 bases; bases outside gene matches: 10. The length of the CDR3 is 17 residues. The germline V gene encodes CDR1 DFQATT and CDR2 SNEGSKA (reference sequence). CDR3 in amino acids: CSAPGLAGGHSTDTQYF. The CDR3 DNA sequence: TGCAGTGCTCCGGGTCTAGCGGGGGGACATAGCACAGATACGCAGTATTTT.

Only a few counts were recorded for this clonotype. The V gene is TRBV28, the J gene TRBJ2-7, with 12 bases aligning to TRBD2. Germline trimming cut 5 bases from V and 5 bases from J; bases unmatched to any gene: 7. CDR1 is MDHEN, CDR2 SYDVKM, per germline. The CDR3 consists of 15 residues. CDR3 region: CASSRTSGGWDEQYF. DNA for the CDR3: TGTGCCAGCAGTAGAACTAGCGGGGGGTGGGACGAGCAGTACTTC.

In its sample, this clonotype was seen many times. The rearrangement uses TRBV12-3 or TRBV12-4 and TRBJ1-1; D is unclear. There are 12 residues in the CDR3. Trimming stripped 2 bases from V and 7 bases from J, with 8 bases between. CDR3 region: CASSLMGIEAFF. CDR3 coding DNA: TGTGCCAGCAGTTTAATGGGTATTGAAGCTTTCTTT.

This CDR3 reads CASSSRGSANEKLFF. Here the CDR3 DNA reads TGTGCCAGCAGCTCCAGGGGGTCGGCAAATGAAAAACTGTTTTTT. V is TRBV7-9 and J is TRBJ1-4, with 7 bases aligning to TRBD1. Germline V gives CDR1 SEHNR, CDR2 FQNEAQ (reference sequence). Losses at the gene ends were 4 bases for V and 5 bases for J; bases not matched to a gene: 7. The CDR3 is made up of 15 amino acids.

This clonotype was seen once. Given a much more abundant clone one base away, this may be a read error. The gene calls are TRBV28 and TRBJ2-4; 8 bases line up with TRBD1. CDR3 length: 15 residues. CDR1 is MDHEN and CDR2 is SYDVKM in the germline V gene. The DNA of the CDR3 is TGTGCCAGCAAGGAACAGGGGGGAGCCAAAAACATTCATTACTTC. It is translated as CASKEQGGAKNIHYF.

This clonotype was found many times. The chain uses TRBV2 and TRBJ1-1, with 8 positions matching TRBD1. J gave up 0 bases and V 6 bases, and 3 bases lay outside the gene matches. The CDR3 sequence is 14 residues long. Germline lookup yields CDR1 SNHLY and CDR2 FYNNEI. In DNA, the CDR3 is TGTGCCAGCAGCGGACAGGGTTTGAACACTGAAGCTTTCTTT. It translates to CASSGQGLNTEAFF. The full variable domain, completed using reference TRBV2 and TRBJ1-1, is EPEVTQTPSHQVTQMGQEVILRCVPISNHLYFYWYRQILGQKVEFLVSFYNNEISEKSEIFDDQFSVERPDGSNFTLKIRSTKLEDSAMYFCASSGQGLNTEAFFGQGTRLTVV.

This clonotype came up a few times. This chain uses TRBV5-6 with TRBJ2-1, with 9 positions matching TRBD2. The CDR3 has 17 amino acids. Germline lookup yields CDR1 SGHDT and CDR2 YYEEEE. The J segment lost 6 bases and the V segment lost 1 base, leaving 11 bases of the junction unmatched. In DNA form, the CDR3 reads TGTGCCAGCAGCTTGACCGCGCTGCGGGGGGGAATCAATGAGCAGTTCTTC. This translates into CASSLTALRGGINEQFF.

As to this clonotype: A clone one base away is much larger, so this may be a read error. The CDR3 spells CASNLVGGGRDLNQPQHF. In DNA form, the CDR3 reads TGTGCCAGCAACTTAGTCGGGGGGGGCAGGGACCTTAATCAGCCCCAGCATTTT. The genes are TRBV7-2 and TRBJ1-5, with a tentative D call TRBD1 (6 bases). This CDR3 has 18 amino acids. Per germline, CDR1 SGHTA and CDR2 FQGNSA.

Written as DNA, the CDR3 is TGTGCCAGCAGCTTCCGGGCCCCCGGAGAGACCCAGTACTTC. Protein sequence: CASSFRAPGETQYF. The chain links TRBV11-2 to TRBJ2-5; no definite D call. The CDR3 has 14 amino acids. Trimming removed 3 bases at V and 4 bases at J, with 12 bases between. Germline V CDR1 and CDR2: SGHAT, FQNNGV.

This clonotype was seen many times. This chain connects TRBV7-3 to TRBJ2-7; D tentatively reads TRBD1 or TRBD2 (5 bases each). The CDR3 consists of 15 residues. Between the trimmed V and J ends, which lost 0 bases and 5 bases, there was a span of 14 bases. CDR1 and CDR2 from the germline V gene are SGHTA and FQGTGA. Here the CDR3 reads CASSLTGWDLDEQYF. For the CDR3, the DNA is TGTGCCAGCAGCTTAACGGGGTGGGACCTTGACGAGCAGTACTTC.

This clonotype has more than one count but fewer than ten. The chain carries TRBV13 and TRBJ2-3; 12 bases fit TRBD2. There are 20 residues in the CDR3. From germline, CDR1 is PRHDT and CDR2 FYEKMQ (reference sequence). The V gene end was trimmed by 5 bases and the J gene end by 3 bases; junction bases not matched to a gene: 18. Here the CDR3 reads CASSTSSLAGGPSSTDTQYF. The CDR3, as DNA: TGTGCCAGCAGCACCTCCTCGCTAGCGGGGGGGCCGAGTTCGACAGATACGCAGTATTTT.

This clonotype showed up just a few times. This chain uses TRBV29-1 with TRBJ2-7, with 8 nucleotides matching TRBD1. V trimming: 5 bases; J trimming: 4 bases; junction bases outside the gene matches: 4. CDR1 SQVTM and CDR2 ANQGSEA come from the germline V gene. The CDR3 is 12 amino acids. DNA of the CDR3: TGCAGCGTTAGGGGACAGGTGTACGAGCAGTACTTC. This sequence encodes CSVRGQVYEQYF.

This clonotype has just a few counts. V is TRBV29-1 and J is TRBJ2-7; 8 bases are a match to TRBD2. CDR3 length equals 14 residues. Germline trimming cut 5 bases from V and 6 bases from J; bases unmatched to any gene: 12. Germline V gene sequence: CDR1 SQVTM, CDR2 ANQGSEA. The DNA for the CDR3 is TGCAGCGTTCGAAGCGGGGGTTTATCCAGCGAGCAGTACTTC. This codes for CSVRSGGLSSEQYF.

V and J are TRBV28 and TRBJ2-1, with unresolved D. The CDR3 totals 15 residues. CDR1 and CDR2 (germline): MDHEN, SYDVKM. V was shortened by 2 bases and J by 0 bases, with 8 bases between the two germline ends. CDR3 coding DNA: TGTGCCAGCAGTTTAGGTGGATTCTCCTACAATGAGCAGTTCTTC. Residues: CASSLGGFSYNEQFF.

The chain couples TRBV20-1 to TRBJ1-2; 9 bases align to TRBD1. The V and J ends lost 6 bases and 5 bases, in that order; junction bases with no gene match: 7. This CDR3 is built from 13 residues. In germline, CDR1 is DFQATT, CDR2 SNEGSKA (reference sequence). The CDR3: CSARTGDQYGYTF. Written as DNA, the CDR3 is TGCAGTGCGCGGACAGGGGACCAATATGGCTACACCTTC.

The chain employs TRBV12-3 or TRBV12-4 and TRBJ2-1, with D possibly TRBD1 on 6 matching bases. V lost 1 base to trimming and J lost 10 bases, with 14 bases between them. The CDR3 is 14 amino acids. The CDR3 bases are TGTGCCAGCAGTTTAGGGACAGCCCTTAGGGAGCAGTTCTTC. Translated: CASSLGTALREQFF.

This clonotype was picked up a small number of times. The chain couples TRBV20-1 to TRBJ1-2, with a tentative D call TRBD1 (6 bases). CDR1 is DFQATT and CDR2 is SNEGSKA in the germline V gene (reference sequence). Trimming removed 4 bases at V and 2 bases at J, with 17 bases between. The CDR3 contains 15 residues. CDR3 coding DNA: TGCAGTGCTATAGAAATAGAGACAGGCAACTATGGCTACACCTTC. Encoded protein: CSAIEIETGNYGYTF.

This clonotype was observed many times. This chain joins TRBV7-2 and TRBJ2-5; 10 bases line up with TRBD1. Trimming removed 2 bases from V and 2 bases from J; junction bases left unmatched: 11. CDR3 length: 18 residues. Germline V gene data show CDR1 as SGHTA and CDR2 as FQGNSA. The CDR3 DNA is TGTGCCAGCAGCTTAAAGGGACAGGGGATATTGAAACAAGAGACCCAGTACTTC. Translated, it gives CASSLKGQGILKQETQYF.

This clonotype occurred a few times. This chain uses TRBV15 with TRBJ2-7; 10 nucleotides agree with TRBD2. This CDR3 comprises 14 residues. The junction had 8 bases not matched to a gene; V was cut back by 4 bases and J by 8 bases. Per germline, CDR1 LNHNV and CDR2 YYDKDF (reference sequence). CDR3 loop: CATSTPSGGIKQYF. As DNA, the CDR3 is TGTGCCACCAGCACGCCTAGCGGGGGAATCAAGCAGTACTTC.

The chain links TRBV12-3 or TRBV12-4 to TRBJ1-3, with 7 bases matching TRBD1. The V gene end was trimmed by 5 bases and the J gene end by 2 bases; junction bases not matched to a gene: 6. The CDR3 consists of 15 residues. The CDR3 bases are TGTGCCAGCAGTGCGACAGGGTTAGCTGGAAACACCATATATTTT. It codes for CASSATGLAGNTIYF.